This T cell receptor (beta chain) came from a study of blood T cell repertoires in COVID-19. In the study overall: COVID-19 samples, acute and convalescent, were from the United States, Italy and Spain.

Germline V gene sequence: CDR1 SGHTA, CDR2 FQGTGA. The junction had 0 bases not matched to a gene; V was cut back by 2 bases and J by 4 bases. The CDR3 is 14 residues long. The repertoire was sequenced with immunoSEQ multiplex PCR; TCRdb's copy has only in-frame clones and lacks some. The sample gives some 190,000 clones, approximately 84% of which show up once; 4.5% to 5.5% is in the top ten. This chain joins TRBV7-3 and TRBJ2-1; 9 nucleotides agree with TRBD2. Sequenced input: peripheral blood. The TCR was taken from a woman in her seventies with active or convalescent COVID-19. The DNA of the CDR3 is TGTGCCAGCAGCTTAGCGGGAGGGTACAATGAGCAGTTCTTC. Residues: CASSLAGGYNEQFF.